This T cell receptor beta chain was identified in a study of T cells in Graves' hyperthyroidism and ophthalmopathy. With a duration under 2 months, the hyperthyroidism was newly diagnosed in patients aged 18 to 65. Diagnoses used clinical symptoms, serum thyroxine and TRAb, thyroid ultrasound and orbital computed tomography. The blood sample was taken at first hyperthyroidism diagnosis, before any ophthalmopathy symptoms. Template material for amplifying TCR beta CDR3 regions consisted of RNA transcripts. The TCR CDR3 first-round RT-PCR relied on the HTBI primer set. Each CDR3 protein is one row after TCRdb ran MiXCR on the multiplex PCR reads. The sample carries about 300,000 distinct CDR3 sequences, 13% recorded once. CDR1 and CDR2 from the germline V gene are MNHEY and SVGEGT. The CDR3 loop spans 13 amino acids. Trimming stripped 6 bases from V and 4 bases from J, with 12 bases between.

Sample: blood. This sequence was found in a woman younger than 45 with Graves' hyperthyroidism that later progressed to Graves' ophthalmopathy. The chain recombines TRBV6-2 or TRBV6-3 with TRBJ1-1; D perhaps matches TRBD1 (5 bases). The CDR3 region has the DNA TGTGCCAGCAGGAGACAGACGGGCACTGAAGCTTTCTTT. Encoded protein: CASRRQTGTEAFF.